One and the same sample provided the 13 T cell receptor beta chains below, sequenced in a study of human T cells and chemical hapten exposure. Via MiXCR, TCRdb re-called the RACE reads, giving one row per CDR3 protein. Found here are some 110,000 distinct CDR3 sequences, approximately 10% of them singletons; the top ten hold around 2.5%. Time point reported: patch test 3, about 24 weeks after DPC sensitization. Noted treatment: therapeutic diphenylcyclopropenone sensitization with weekly scalp DPC. The source material was whole blood, sampled in connection with sensitization to the hapten diphenylcyclopropenone (DPC). The receptors come from a woman between 45 and 60 years old with alopecia areata. Some clones in this sample may be carry-over from other donors' samples.

There are many counts of this clonotype. V and J are TRBV20-1 and TRBJ1-2, with D possibly TRBD1 on 5 matching bases. There are 13 residues in the CDR3. The germline V gene has CDR1 DFQATT and CDR2 SNEGSKA (reference sequence). Trimming removed 5 bases at V and 4 bases at J, with 14 bases between. The CDR3 DNA follows: TGCAGTGCTTACGGGGAGGGGACCTATGGCTACACCTTC. Translated: CSAYGEGTYGYTF.

This chain uses TRBV7-9 with TRBJ2-1; 9 bases line up with TRBD2. Germline CDR1 SEHNR, CDR2 FQNEAQ (reference sequence). The V segment lost 5 bases and the J segment 7 bases; nucleotides outside the gene matches: 12. This CDR3 contains 16 residues. The CDR3 sequence: CASSPPAGGAPNEQFF. Here the CDR3 DNA reads TGTGCCAGCAGCCCGCCGGCGGGGGGGGCTCCGAATGAGCAGTTCTTC.

This chain links TRBV5-6 with TRBJ2-3; 9 nucleotides line up with TRBD2. In germline, CDR1 is SGHDT, CDR2 YYEEEE. The ends lost 0 bases at V and 2 bases at J; junction bases unmatched: 7. The CDR3 length is 17 residues. This chain's CDR3 is CASSLGRGGDFTDTQYF. Here the CDR3 DNA reads TGTGCCAGCAGCTTGGGGCGGGGGGGCGATTTCACAGATACGCAGTATTTT.

This clonotype has a handful of counts. The rearrangement links TRBV7-8 to TRBJ2-7, with 10 bases fitting TRBD1. The CDR3 length is 16 residues. Unmatched junction bases numbered 15, after V lost 5 bases and J lost 8 bases. Germline CDR1 is SGHVS and CDR2 is FQNEAQ. The CDR3 DNA follows: TGTGCCAGCAGCCCGCCAGGGGGGACAGGGGTTACGAAGCAGTACTTC. Protein: CASSPPGGTGVTKQYF.

This clonotype was found many times. The chain employs TRBV20-1 and TRBJ1-1, with 7 bases lining up with TRBD1. The CDR3 sequence is 14 residues long. The junction had 9 bases not matched to a gene; V was cut back by 6 bases and J by 2 bases. CDR1 and CDR2 (germline): DFQATT, SNEGSKA (reference sequence). The CDR3 protein is CSALRDSLNTEAFF. Written as DNA, the CDR3 is TGCAGTGCCCTACGGGACAGCTTAAACACTGAAGCTTTCTTT.

This clonotype was counted only a few times. The J gene is TRBJ2-7, the V gene TRBV12-3 or TRBV12-4; D is ambiguous. The CDR3 totals 12 residues. Deletions cut 6 bases from V and 6 bases from J, with 12 bases between. CDR3 in DNA: TGTGCCAGCAGCCCTTACGGGCCCGAGCAGTACTTC. Translating gives CASSPYGPEQYF.

The V and J genes are TRBV20-1 and TRBJ1-5; maybe TRBD1 (6 bases). This CDR3 comprises 16 residues. The V gene lost 5 bases and the J gene lost 0 bases, with 17 bases spanning the gap. Per the germline V gene, CDR1 is DFQATT and CDR2 is SNEGSKA (reference sequence). The CDR3 spells CSASTTGRVSNQPQHF. The CDR3 region has the DNA TGCAGTGCTTCCACTACAGGGAGGGTTAGCAATCAGCCCCAGCATTTT.

This clonotype was seen at least ten times. The chain couples TRBV20-1 to TRBJ2-7; TRBD1 matches 9 bases. The junction had 2 bases not matched to a gene; V was cut back by 6 bases and J by 5 bases. CDR1 is DFQATT, CDR2 SNEGSKA, per germline (reference sequence). The CDR3 contains 11 residues. The CDR3 nucleotides are TGCAGTGCCCGGACAGGGGACGAGCAGTACTTC. Translating it yields CSARTGDEQYF.

This clonotype has only a few counts. One end of the junction does not line up with germline, which may come from a read error. The chain joins TRBV20-1 to TRBJ1-5; 9 bases line up with TRBD1. This CDR3 spans 15 amino acids. Germline loops: CDR1 DFQATT, CDR2 SNEGSKA (reference sequence). DNA of the CDR3: TGCAGTGCTGGAGAGGGACAGGGACGCGATCAGCCCCAGCATTTT. Protein product: CSAGEGQGRDQPQHF.

J is TRBJ1-1 and V is TRBV2; no clear D gene. The CDR3 is 14 amino acids. CDR1 and CDR2 (germline): SNHLY, FYNNEI. V was clipped by 3 bases and J by 1 base, with 9 bases between them. The DNA of the CDR3 is TGTGCCAGCAGTGATTACGCAGAGAACACTGAAGCTTTCTTT. This encodes CASSDYAENTEAFF.

This clonotype was recorded once. The J gene is TRBJ2-5, the V gene TRBV5-1; TRBD1 might be the D (5 bases). CDR3 length equals 16 residues. V lost 4 bases and J lost 2, with 18 bases in between. Germline V gene sequence: CDR1 SGHRS, CDR2 YFSETQ. The CDR3 loop reads CASSPDRRTEQETQYF. CDR3 sequence (DNA): TGCGCCAGCAGCCCTGACAGAAGAACTGAGCAAGAGACCCAGTACTTC.

This clonotype was found a few times. The chain employs TRBV28 and TRBJ2-7; unclear D gene. The germline V gene encodes CDR1 MDHEN and CDR2 SYDVKM. The V gene lost 5 bases and the J gene lost 2 bases, with 16 bases spanning the gap. The CDR3 contains 15 residues. The CDR3 reads CASSRRANFPYEQYF. In DNA form, the CDR3 reads TGTGCCAGCAGTCGTCGGGCAAATTTTCCCTACGAGCAGTACTTC. The full variable domain, with the rest looked up from reference TRBV28 and TRBJ2-7, is DVKVTQSSRYLVKRTGEKVFLECVQDMDHENMFWYRQDPGLGLRLIYFSYDVKMKEKGDIPEGYSVSREKKERFSLILESASTNQTSMYLCASSRRANFPYEQYFGPGTRLTVT.

This clonotype was found a few times. The gene calls are TRBV11-2 and TRBJ2-1; the match to TRBD1 covers 8 bases. CDR3 length equals 14 residues. Germline V lookup: CDR1 SGHAT, CDR2 FQNNGV. The ends lost 5 bases at V and 10 bases at J; junction bases unmatched: 10. CDR3 protein: CASSPGTGLSEQFF. CDR3 DNA: TGTGCCAGCAGCCCCGGGACAGGACTGTCCGAGCAGTTCTTC.